What follows describes a single T cell receptor beta chain. Per the original data handling: Amplification of reference gene primers was used by the study to estimate nucleated cell counts. Sequencing was performed with immunoSEQ multiplex PCR; in TCRdb, only in-frame clones are kept and a portion is missing. The V and J calls and clone size were taken over from that table, and D and trimming were inferred from the DNA. The data show 200,000 to 250,000 clones, 75% to 90% seen once. The entry originates in a study of blood T cell repertoires in COVID-19. Study information: Samples representing acute and convalescent COVID-19 were sourced from the United States, Italy and Spain.

The clonotype comes from a man in his sixties who had recovered from COVID-19. Sequences were obtained from peripheral blood.

The CDR3 region is CATSESRTGFPGELFF. In DNA, the CDR3 is TGTGCCACCAGTGAGTCCCGGACAGGGTTCCCCGGGGAGCTGTTTTTT. The rearrangement links TRBV24-1 to TRBJ2-2; TRBD1 aligns across 8 bases. V gave up 4 bases and J gave up 6 bases; unmatched junction bases: 9. Germline lookup yields CDR1 KGHDR and CDR2 SFDVKD. The CDR3 has 16 residues.